The 17 T cell receptor beta chains presented below share a single source sample, sequenced in a study of T-cell reconstitution after alpha-beta-depleted transplantation in children. As it was prepared, the TCRbeta library received unique molecular identifiers. TCRdb fed the PCR reads into MiXCR, producing one record per CDR3 protein. This table has about a million distinct CDR3 sequences, about 26% appearing once. Sequenced material: PBMCs, mostly from graft donor cells, taken 360 days after TCRalphabeta/CD19-depleted stem cell transplant. These receptors came from a boy younger than two who had a stem cell transplant for SCID, so the T cells may come from the graft donor.

This chain joins TRBV20-1 and TRBJ1-1; D is possibly TRBD1 (6 bases). V was trimmed by 6 bases and J by 0 bases, leaving 11 bases between them. CDR3 size: 13 residues. The germline gives CDR1 DFQATT, CDR2 SNEGSKA (reference sequence). The CDR3 loop is CSAQTGLNTEAFF. For the CDR3, the DNA is TGCAGTGCCCAGACAGGTCTGAACACTGAAGCTTTCTTT.

This clonotype has a count of ten or more. The chain joins TRBV7-8 to TRBJ2-7; D ambiguous. The CDR3 spans 14 residues. Between the trimmed V and J ends, which lost 4 bases and 4 bases, there was a span of 14 bases. Germline V CDR1 and CDR2: SGHVS, FQNEAQ. The CDR3 is CASSSGQRSYEQYF. The CDR3 bases are TGTGCCAGCAGCTCGGGCCAACGATCATACGAGCAGTACTTC.

The chain combines TRBV5-1 with TRBJ2-1; 9 bases agree with TRBD2. In germline, CDR1 is SGHRS, CDR2 YFSETQ. V shed 4 bases and J 0 bases; nucleotides not matched to a gene: 17. There are 20 residues in the CDR3. Here the CDR3 reads CASSPIAGADRLPSYNEQFF. CDR3 DNA sequence: TGCGCCAGCAGCCCCATAGCGGGGGCCGACCGACTCCCCTCCTACAATGAGCAGTTCTTC.

The chain employs TRBV20-1 and TRBJ2-7; possible D gene TRBD2, 5 bases. In germline, CDR1 is DFQATT, CDR2 SNEGSKA (reference sequence). V was cut by 1 base and J by 3 bases, with 10 bases left in between. The CDR3 consists of 13 residues. CDR3 nucleotides: TGCAGTGCTAGAGCTCGGGAACACTACGAGCAGTACTTC. This codes for CSARAREHYEQYF.

The V gene is TRBV5-1, the J gene TRBJ1-2; 10 bases agree with TRBD1. The CDR3 is 14 amino acids. The J segment lost 6 bases and the V segment lost 4 bases, leaving 6 bases of the junction unmatched. Germline CDR1 and CDR2: SGHRS and YFSETQ. CDR3 loop: CASSIRDRGDGYTF. Here the CDR3 DNA reads TGCGCCAGCAGCATCCGGGACAGGGGCGATGGCTACACCTTC.

The chain uses TRBV4-3 and TRBJ2-2; 10 bases align to TRBD2. CDR3 length: 16 amino acids. The ends lost 3 bases at V and 3 bases at J; junction bases unmatched: 4. Germline CDR1 and CDR2: LGHNA and YSLEER. In nucleotides, the CDR3 is TGCGCCAGCAGCCATGTAGCGGGGGGCCACACCGGGGAGCTGTTTTTT. This encodes CASSHVAGGHTGELFF.

The rearrangement links TRBV6-2 or TRBV6-3 to TRBJ1-1, with D perhaps matching TRBD1 (6 bases). Germline assignment: CDR1 MNHEY and CDR2 SVGEGT. The V gene lost 2 bases and the J gene lost 5 bases, with 18 bases spanning the gap. The CDR3 spans 16 residues. CDR3 region: CASSYVGGRAGTEAFF. DNA for the CDR3: TGTGCCAGCAGTTACGTGGGGGGCCGCGCGGGGACTGAAGCTTTCTTT.

The gene calls are TRBV5-1 and TRBJ2-7, with D possibly TRBD1 on 6 matching bases. This CDR3 comprises 16 residues. Germline V gene sequence: CDR1 SGHRS, CDR2 YFSETQ. V was clipped by 0 bases and J by 0 bases, with 13 bases between them. CDR3 DNA: TGCGCCAGCAGCTTGGGCCCCCAGGGGCACTCCTACGAGCAGTACTTC. As protein: CASSLGPQGHSYEQYF.

This clonotype was seen only a few times. The chain uses TRBV12-3 or TRBV12-4 and TRBJ2-1, with 8 bases that match TRBD1. The V segment lost 5 bases and the J segment 14 bases; nucleotides outside the gene matches: 5. The CDR3 loop spans 11 amino acids. This chain's CDR3 is CASSQGAEKFF. The CDR3 region has the DNA TGTGCCAGCAGTCAGGGGGCGGAGAAGTTCTTC.

The chain couples TRBV12-3 or TRBV12-4 to TRBJ2-1; D unresolved. The CDR3 sequence is 11 residues long. V lost 7 bases and J 7 bases, leaving 8 bases between the germline ends. The CDR3 region is CASILGNEQFF. CDR3 DNA sequence: TGTGCCAGCATCCTGGGTAATGAGCAGTTCTTC.

The chain is built from TRBV18 and TRBJ1-5; D gene ambiguous. Germline loops: CDR1 KGHSH, CDR2 LQKENI. Trimming removed 5 bases from V and 5 bases from J, with 10 bases in between. The CDR3 is 13 residues long. The CDR3 reads CASSTGTHQPQHF. The CDR3 bases are TGTGCCAGCTCAACGGGTACACATCAGCCCCAGCATTTT.

The rearrangement uses TRBV28 and TRBJ1-2, with D possibly TRBD1 on 5 matching bases. The V gene's germline CDR1 is MDHEN and CDR2 SYDVKM. Trimming removed 2 bases from V and 5 bases from J, with 12 bases in between. The CDR3 runs to 14 residues. DNA for the CDR3: TGTGCCAGCAGTTTAGGAGGGGCCCTTTATGGCTACACCTTC. It specifies CASSLGGALYGYTF.

This clonotype appeared a few times. The rearrangement uses TRBV4-2 and TRBJ2-1; 10 bases are a match to TRBD2. V dropped 0 bases and J dropped 8; count of bases not matched to a gene: 13. The germline CDR1 and CDR2 sequences are LGHNA and YNFKEQ. The CDR3 totals 18 residues. The CDR3 loop is CASSQDKSGGALKDEQFF. The CDR3 region has the DNA TGTGCCAGCAGCCAAGATAAAAGCGGGGGGGCCCTCAAGGATGAGCAGTTCTTC.

This clonotype was detected a few times. This chain links TRBV27 with TRBJ2-7; no firm D call. V was cut by 8 bases and J by 0 bases, with 11 bases left in between. This CDR3 has 13 amino acids. CDR1 is MNHEY and CDR2 is SMNVEV in the germline V gene (reference sequence). CDR3 residues: CASPGLHSYEQYF. The CDR3 nucleotides read TGTGCCAGCCCCGGTCTACACTCCTACGAGCAGTACTTC.

This clonotype was observed at least ten times. The CDR3 nucleotides read TGTGCCACCAGCAGAGGACGGGCAGATACGCAGTATTTT. Translated, it gives CATSRGRADTQYF. The J gene is TRBJ2-3, the V gene TRBV15; D gene uncertain. The CDR3 extends over 13 amino acids. The V gene's germline CDR1 is LNHNV and CDR2 YYDKDF (reference sequence). Trimming removed 1 base at V and 4 bases at J, with 6 bases between. The full variable domain, with the rest looked up from reference TRBV15 and TRBJ2-3, is DAMVIQNPRYQVTQFGKPVTLSCSQTLNHNVMYWYQQKSSQAPKLLFHYYDKDFNNEADTPDNFQSRRPNTSFCFLDIRSPGLGDTAMYLCATSRGRADTQYFGPGTRLTVL.

The chain has TRBV20-1 and TRBJ2-7; 7 nucleotides match TRBD2. V was pared by 1 base and J by 0 bases, with 15 bases of the junction left unmatched. Germline CDR1 is DFQATT and CDR2 is SNEGSKA (reference sequence). The CDR3 extends over 18 amino acids. Here the CDR3 reads CSARAYSSAGENSYEQYF. CDR3 bases: TGCAGTGCTAGAGCCTATAGTAGCGCGGGGGAGAACTCCTACGAGCAGTACTTC.

This clonotype has just a few counts. The CDR3 sequence: CATSRDPALGGYTF. Here the CDR3 DNA reads TGTGCCACCAGCAGGGATCCGGCACTCGGGGGCTACACCTTC. This chain links TRBV15 with TRBJ1-2; D call uncertain. The CDR3 is made up of 14 amino acids. CDR1 is LNHNV, CDR2 YYDKDF, per germline (reference sequence). Trimming took off 3 bases at V and 8 bases at J, with 16 bases between the two ends.